A selection of T cell receptor beta chains follows, all from one sample in a study of regulatory T cells in long-lasting Graves disease. TCRdb re-called the multiplex PCR reads with MiXCR, one entry per CDR3 protein. This table has some 470,000 distinct CDR3 sequences, under 25% appearing once. Sequencing was performed on peripheral blood mononuclear cells (PBMCs), taken when the disease was refractory, from a patient treated with antithyroid drugs. The receptors come from a female donor with Graves disease. Both conserved end residues are part of each CDR3. The D gene is left open where the match is weak.

TRBJ2-3	15	TRBV7-9	-	CASSFEILGRNTQYF
TRBJ2-2	14	TRBV2	-	CASSEVGETGELFF
TRBJ2-1	13	TRBV7-2	-	CASSLAPDGEQFF
TRBJ1-5	14	TRBV19	-	CASSIVQGNQPQHF
TRBJ2-5	13	TRBV13	-	CASSLEQPGTQYF
TRBJ1-2	15	TRBV7-2	TRBD1	CASSASPGQFYGYTF
TRBJ1-5	16	TRBV19	-	CASSISTGYSNQPQHF
TRBJ2-7	14	TRBV7-2	-	CASSLDPGADEQYF
TRBJ2-5	15	TRBV7-9	TRBD1	CASTPGTAYQETQYF
TRBJ1-2	14	TRBV20-1	-	CSARDSGTEYGYTF
TRBJ2-1	17	TRBV20-1	-	CSARWPSGQHSYNEQFF
TRBJ1-4	15	TRBV11-2	-	CASSDWAATNEKLFF
TRBJ1-4	15	TRBV7-9	-	CASSLSTGRDEKLFF
TRBJ2-3	16	TRBV25-1	TRBD2	CASSEGTSGIRDTQYF
TRBJ1-6	12	TRBV20-1	-	CSASDSNSPLHF
TRBJ1-4	13	TRBV20-1	TRBD1	CSARTGDTEKLFF
TRBJ2-1	16	TRBV24-1	TRBD1	CATSDPTGGGIDEQFF
TRBJ1-1	15	TRBV15	-	CATSSQGTLVTEAFF
TRBJ2-7	14	TRBV28	-	CASSIAIRAYEQYF
TRBJ2-7	14	TRBV10-3	-	CAISVGDTSYEQYF
TRBJ2-3	14	TRBV6-2/TRBV6-3	TRBD1	CASSEQGTTDTQYF
TRBJ2-1	15	TRBV12-3/TRBV12-4	TRBD2	CASSGSGRMNNEQFF